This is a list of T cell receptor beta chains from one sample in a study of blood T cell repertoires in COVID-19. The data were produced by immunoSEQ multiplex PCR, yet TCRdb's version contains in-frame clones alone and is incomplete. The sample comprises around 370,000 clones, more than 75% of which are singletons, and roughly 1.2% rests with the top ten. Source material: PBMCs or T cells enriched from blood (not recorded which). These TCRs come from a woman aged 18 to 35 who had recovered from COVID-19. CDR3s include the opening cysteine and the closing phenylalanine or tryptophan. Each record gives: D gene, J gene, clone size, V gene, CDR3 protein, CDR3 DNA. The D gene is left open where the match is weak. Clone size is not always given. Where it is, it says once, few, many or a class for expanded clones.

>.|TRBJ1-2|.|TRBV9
CASSPDREYGYTF
TGTGCCAGCAGCCCAGACCGGGAATATGGCTACACCTTC
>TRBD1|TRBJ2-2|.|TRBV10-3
CAIRTNRGRRTGELFF
TGTGCCATCAGAACGAACAGGGGGCGACGGACCGGGGAGCTGTTTTTT
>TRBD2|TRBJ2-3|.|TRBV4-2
CASSPGSRGVASDTQYF
TGTGCCAGCAGCCCCGGCTCGCGGGGGGTTGCGTCAGATACGCAGTATTTT
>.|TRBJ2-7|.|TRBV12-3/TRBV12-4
CASSLAGGYEQYF
TGTGCCAGCAGTTTAGCGGGGGGTTACGAGCAGTACTTC
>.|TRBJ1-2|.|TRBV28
CASRTQEDGYTF
TGTGCCAGCAGGACGCAGGAGGACGGCTACACCTTC
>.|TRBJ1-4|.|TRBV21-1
CASSLGRGREKLFF
TGTGCCAGCAGCCTTGGCAGGGGACGGGAAAAACTGTTTTTT
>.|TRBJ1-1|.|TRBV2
CASSEVGAPEAFF
TGTGCCAGCAGTGAGGTGGGGGCTCCTGAAGCTTTCTTT
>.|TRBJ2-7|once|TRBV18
CASSQSLGTMASYEQYF
TGTGCCAGCTCACAGTCCCTCGGGACAATGGCCTCCTACGAGCAGTACTTC
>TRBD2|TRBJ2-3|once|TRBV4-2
CASSLWSGGGTDTQYF
TGTGCCAGCAGCCTCTGGAGCGGGGGGGGCACAGATACGCAGTATTTT
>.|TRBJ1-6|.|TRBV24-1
CATSDPDKRADNSPLHF
TGTGCCACCAGTGACCCGGACAAAAGGGCTGATAATTCACCCCTCCACTTT
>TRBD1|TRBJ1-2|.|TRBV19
CASSTPGQRWGYTF
TGTGCCAGTAGTACACCGGGACAGCGATGGGGCTACACCTTC
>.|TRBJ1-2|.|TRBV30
CAWSGEGNNYGYTF
TGTGCCTGGAGTGGAGAGGGTAACAACTATGGCTACACCTTC
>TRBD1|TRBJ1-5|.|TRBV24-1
CATSDPRDRDYSNQPQHF
TGTGCCACCAGTGATCCCCGGGACAGGGATTATAGCAATCAGCCCCAGCATTTT
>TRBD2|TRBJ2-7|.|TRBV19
CASSPRSGGTYEQYF
TGTGCCAGTAGCCCGAGGAGCGGGGGGACATACGAGCAGTACTTC
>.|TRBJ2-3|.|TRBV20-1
CSAWRTDTQYF
TGCAGTGCTTGGAGGACAGATACGCAGTATTTT
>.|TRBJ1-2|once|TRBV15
CATSRETENYGYTF
TGTGCCACCAGCAGGGAGACGGAAAACTATGGCTACACCTTC
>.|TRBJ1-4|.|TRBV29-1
CSVGGTNEKLFF
TGCAGCGTCGGGGGGACTAATGAAAAACTGTTTTTT
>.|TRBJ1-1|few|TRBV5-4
CASSFSRGNTEAFF
TGTGCCAGCAGCTTCAGTAGGGGGAACACTGAAGCTTTCTTT
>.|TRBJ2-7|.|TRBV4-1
CASSWRDEQYF
TGCGCCAGCAGTTGGAGGGACGAGCAGTACTTC
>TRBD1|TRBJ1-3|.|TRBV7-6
CASSSQGAGNTIYF
TGTGCCAGCAGCTCACAGGGGGCTGGAAACACCATATATTTT
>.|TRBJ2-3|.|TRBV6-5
CASSYAGGSDGDTQYF
TGTGCCAGCAGTTACGCCGGCGGGTCCGATGGAGATACGCAGTATTTT